These 8 T cell receptor beta chains were sequenced from one sample in a study of cytomegalovirus exposure and HLA in healthy donors. The PCR was carried out with 60 Vbeta primers and 13 Jbeta primers. The assay was immunoSEQ multiplex PCR, and TCRdb's table has in-frame clones only and misses some. The table has about 140,000 clones, about three fifths seen once. Sequencing used PBMCs. The receptors shown here come from a male donor in good health and CMV-seronegative.

The rearrangement joins TRBV1 to TRBJ2-2; no check of the table's D call, TRBD1, against the DNA was made. TRBV1 has pseudogene status. The CDR3 extends over 17 amino acids. CDR3 amino acids: CTSTHHRGWVNTGELFF. The CDR3 nucleotides are TGCACCAGCACCCATCACAGGGGGTGGGTTAACACCGGGGAGCTGTTTTTT.

This sequence joins TRBV6-5 and TRBJ2-7; D remains unclear. The CDR3 runs 16 residues. CDR1 and CDR2 (germline): MNHEY, SVGAGI. Trimming pared 0 bases from V and 2 bases from J, leaving 14 bases between. CDR3 residues: CASSYSKGGGTYEQYF. The CDR3 bases are TGTGCCAGCAGTTACTCGAAAGGTGGCGGAACCTACGAGCAGTACTTC.

The CDR3 nucleotides are TGCGCCAGCAGCTTGCAGCGGGGGGGCTCAGAGACCCAGTACTTC. Translated, it gives CASSLQRGGSETQYF. The chain employs TRBV5-1 and TRBJ2-5, with 10 bases identical to TRBD2. V shed 1 base and J 4 bases; nucleotides not matched to a gene: 4. This CDR3 spans 15 amino acids. CDR1 and CDR2 from the germline V gene are SGHRS and YFSETQ.

The V call is TRBV15, the J call TRBJ1-4; 10 nucleotides agree with TRBD1. The V segment lost 4 bases and the J segment 4 bases; nucleotides outside the gene matches: 3. CDR3 length equals 15 residues. The germline CDR1 and CDR2 sequences are LNHNV and YYDKDF (reference sequence). CDR3: CATSTRTGGNEKLFF. The CDR3 region has the DNA TGTGCCACCAGCACACGGACAGGGGGTAATGAAAAACTGTTTTTT.

V gene TRBV5-1 combines with J gene TRBJ2-1; 8 bases align to TRBD2. CDR1 and CDR2 from the germline V gene are SGHRS and YFSETQ. The CDR3 is 15 residues long. The V segment lost 0 bases and the J segment 5 bases; nucleotides outside the gene matches: 4. The CDR3 region has the DNA TGCGCCAGCAGCTTGGTTGCGGGGGGTAACAATGAGCAGTTCTTC. It codes for CASSLVAGGNNEQFF.

This chain links TRBV5-1 with TRBJ2-5; unclear D gene. TRBJ2-7 explains the end of the DNA better; the J call may be wrong. Germline values: CDR1 SGHRS, CDR2 YFSETQ. The CDR3 runs to 15 residues. In DNA form, the CDR3 reads TGCGCCAGCAGCTTGGTTTTCTCCCTCGGGTACGAGCAGTACTTC. Translation gives CASSLVFSLGYEQYF.

The rearrangement links TRBV18 to TRBJ1-4; D may be TRBD1 (5 bases). This CDR3 has 17 amino acids. V was shortened by 4 bases and J by 0 bases, with 15 bases between the two germline ends. CDR1 is KGHSH, CDR2 LQKENI, per germline. For the CDR3, the DNA is TGTGCCAGCTCACGAACAGGCGGTGGTTCAACTAATGAAAAACTGTTTTTT. It is translated as CASSRTGGGSTNEKLFF.

The chain uses TRBV11-2 and TRBJ2-7; 7 bases map to TRBD1. The CDR3 contains 14 residues. After removal of 7 bases from V and 2 bases from J, the junction contained 8 bases not matched to a gene. Germline V gives CDR1 SGHAT, CDR2 FQNNGV. The CDR3 region has the DNA TGTGCCAGCAACAGACAGGGACGGACCTACGAGCAGTACTTC. The encoded protein is CASNRQGRTYEQYF.